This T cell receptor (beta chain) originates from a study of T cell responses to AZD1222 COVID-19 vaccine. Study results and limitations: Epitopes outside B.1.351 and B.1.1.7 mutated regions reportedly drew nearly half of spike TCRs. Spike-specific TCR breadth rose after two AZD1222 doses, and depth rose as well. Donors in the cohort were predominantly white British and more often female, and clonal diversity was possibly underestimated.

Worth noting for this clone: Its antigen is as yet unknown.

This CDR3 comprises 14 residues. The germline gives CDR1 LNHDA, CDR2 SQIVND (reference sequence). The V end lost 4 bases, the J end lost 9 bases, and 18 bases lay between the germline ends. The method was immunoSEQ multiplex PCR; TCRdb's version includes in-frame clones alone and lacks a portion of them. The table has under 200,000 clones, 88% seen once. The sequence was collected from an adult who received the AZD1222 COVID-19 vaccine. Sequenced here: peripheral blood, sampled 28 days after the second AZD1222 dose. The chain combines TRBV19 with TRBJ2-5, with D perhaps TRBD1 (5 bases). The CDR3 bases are TGTGCCAGTAGTACAGGACATGGGAAGGGGCCCCAGTACTTC. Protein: CASSTGHGKGPQYF.